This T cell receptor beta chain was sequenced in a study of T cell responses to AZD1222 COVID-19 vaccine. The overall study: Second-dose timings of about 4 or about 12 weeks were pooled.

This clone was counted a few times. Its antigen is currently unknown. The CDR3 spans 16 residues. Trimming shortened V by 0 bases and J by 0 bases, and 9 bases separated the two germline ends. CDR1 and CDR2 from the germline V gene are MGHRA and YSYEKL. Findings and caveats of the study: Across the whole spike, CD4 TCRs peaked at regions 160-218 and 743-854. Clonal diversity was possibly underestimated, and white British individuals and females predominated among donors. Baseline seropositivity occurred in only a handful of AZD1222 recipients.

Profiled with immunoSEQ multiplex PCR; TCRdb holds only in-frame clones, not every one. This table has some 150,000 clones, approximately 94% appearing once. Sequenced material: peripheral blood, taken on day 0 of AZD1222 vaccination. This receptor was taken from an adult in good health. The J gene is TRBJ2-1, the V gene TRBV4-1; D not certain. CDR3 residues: CASSQDLGSSYNEQFF. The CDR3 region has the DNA TGCGCCAGCAGCCAAGATCTGGGTAGCTCCTACAATGAGCAGTTCTTC.